This T cell receptor beta chain emerged from a study of blood T cells in healthy people across ages. Study overall: Every two T cells gave about one barcoded beta molecule via template switching.

With V trimmed by 8 bases and J by 0 bases, 13 bases remained unmatched. This CDR3 region has 18 residues. Regarding the study as a whole: In older individuals, TCR beta diversity per million T cells was lower, falling roughly linearly with age.

Primed by a sample-barcoded 5' primer and a J-beta primer mix, a second PCR proceeded for 7 to 11 cycles. TCRdb independently ran MiXCR on the 5' RACE reads; one entry per CDR3 protein. The profile shows 650,000 or so distinct CDR3 sequences, 40% to 65% of them singletons. This clonotype was seen repeatedly, ten times or more. What it binds is unknown. Sequenced input: blood. The chain combines TRBV12-3 or TRBV12-4 with TRBJ2-6; 7 bases map to TRBD2. The TCR comes from a woman aged 80 or over in good health. CDR3 residues: CASEPGGKLVSGANVLTF. In nucleotides, the CDR3 is TGTGCCAGCGAGCCCGGGGGGAAGTTAGTCTCTGGGGCCAACGTCCTGACTTTC.